This T cell receptor (beta chain) was observed in a study of OX40 agonist ivuxolimab in advanced cancers. Study-level information: Those enrolled were 82.7% male, with a mean age of around 58 years and ages from roughly 20 to 90.

To note about this clone: The antigen is not known.

Data came from immunoSEQ multiplex PCR; TCRdb stores just in-frame clones and leaves some out. The sample contains some 66,000 clones, over 80% of which appear only once. CDR3 length equals 17 residues. The V end lost 5 bases, the J end lost 1 base, and 20 bases lay between the germline ends. In germline, CDR1 is SGHNT, CDR2 YENEEA. Whole-study results and caveats: Expanded peripheral T cell antigen specificity was not determined.

This material consisted of CD4+ or CD8+ T cells sorted from blood, taken in a trial of the OX40 agonist ivuxolimab. This receptor was obtained from an adult with an advanced solid tumor such as melanoma, head and neck, liver or kidney cancer. The chain couples TRBV11-3 to TRBJ2-5; D might be TRBD2 (6 bases). The CDR3 region is CASSRRGGEALQETQYF. The CDR3 DNA reads TGTGCCAGCAGCCGCCGTGGCGGGGAGGCGCTCCAAGAGACCCAGTACTTC.